This T cell receptor beta chain was sequenced for a study of PD-1 blockade in classical Hodgkin lymphoma. Study observations and caveats: Complete responders entered with baseline diversity on par with newly diagnosed patients, the results showed. In newly diagnosed patients, baseline TCR diversity was reportedly below that of healthy donors.

Of note for this clone: The target antigen is unknown.

Relapses following autologous stem cell transplantation were seen in all patients, with brentuximab vedotin exposure varying. Sequencing was performed with immunoSEQ multiplex PCR; in TCRdb, only in-frame clones are kept and a portion is missing. Of approximately 70,000 clones in the sample, about 93% were seen once. The germline V gene encodes CDR1 SGHRS and CDR2 YFSETQ. Trimming took 4 bases from V and 5 from J, leaving 12 bases between them. The CDR3 has 13 residues. The genes are TRBV5-1 and TRBJ2-5; perhaps TRBD2 as D (6 bases). The receptor was isolated from a human donor with classical Hodgkin lymphoma. This specimen consisted of peripheral blood mononuclear cells (PBMCs), obtained at baseline. DNA for the CDR3: TGCGCCAGCAGCGTTAGGACTATTGAGACCCAGTACTTC. It is translated as CASSVRTIETQYF.